This T cell receptor beta chain appears in the sequencing data of a study of T-cell reconstitution after alpha-beta-depleted transplantation in children. Unique molecular identifiers were incorporated into the prepared TCRbeta library. TCRdb re-called the PCR reads with MiXCR, one entry per CDR3 protein. Of a few hundred thousand distinct CDR3 sequences in the sample, under 15% were seen once. Concerning this clonotype: The target antigen is unknown.

V was cut by 4 bases and J by 2 bases, with 12 bases left in between. CDR3 length: 14 amino acids. CDR1 LNHDA and CDR2 SQIVND come from the germline V gene (reference sequence). Study-wide results and caveats: At around two months after transplant, the alpha-beta T cells were reportedly derived from several hundred expanded clones that came from non-depleted graft cells. Recipient T cells and thymic progenitors that survived gave rise to the high TCRbeta diversity observed at day 60 in some patients.

This rearrangement joins TRBV19 to TRBJ2-7, with D possibly matching TRBD2 (5 bases). The specimen was PBMCs, mostly from graft donor cells, collected 360 days after TCRalphabeta/CD19-depleted stem cell transplant. The clonotype comes from a male patient aged 10-17 years who had a stem cell transplant for acute myeloid leukemia, so the T cells may come from the graft donor. The CDR3, as DNA: TGTGCCAGTAGTACTAGCAAAGCGACCTACGAGCAGTACTTC. Translation: CASSTSKATYEQYF.